This note documents a single T cell receptor beta chain sequence. Clones were sequenced by immunoSEQ multiplex PCR, and TCRdb holds only the in-frame ones, with some missing. The data contain 350,000 or so clones, roughly nine tenths of them singletons. This entry belongs to a study of blood T cell repertoires in COVID-19. The sequenced sample consisted of peripheral blood. The source is a woman in her sixties or seventies with COVID-19, enrolled during active disease.

DNA for the CDR3: TGTGCCAGCAGTTTATCAGGACAGGGGAGCTCCTATAATTCACCCCTCCACTTT. This gives the protein CASSLSGQGSSYNSPLHF. V and J are TRBV27 and TRBJ1-6; TRBD1 matches at 9 bases. The V and J ends lost 0 bases and 0 bases, in that order; junction bases with no gene match: 3. The germline V gene has CDR1 MNHEY and CDR2 SMNVEV (reference sequence). The CDR3 extends over 18 amino acids.